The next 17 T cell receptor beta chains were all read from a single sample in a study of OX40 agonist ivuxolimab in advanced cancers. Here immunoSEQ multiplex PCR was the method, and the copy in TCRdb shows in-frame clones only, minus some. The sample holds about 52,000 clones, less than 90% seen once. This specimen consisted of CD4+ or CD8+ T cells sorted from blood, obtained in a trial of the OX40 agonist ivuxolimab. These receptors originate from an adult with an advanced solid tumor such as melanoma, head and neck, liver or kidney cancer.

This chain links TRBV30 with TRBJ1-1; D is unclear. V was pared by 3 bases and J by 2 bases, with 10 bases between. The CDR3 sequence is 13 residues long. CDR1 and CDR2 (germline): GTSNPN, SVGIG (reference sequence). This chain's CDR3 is CAWRLTENTEAFF. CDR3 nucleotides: TGTGCCTGGAGATTGACCGAAAACACTGAAGCTTTCTTT.

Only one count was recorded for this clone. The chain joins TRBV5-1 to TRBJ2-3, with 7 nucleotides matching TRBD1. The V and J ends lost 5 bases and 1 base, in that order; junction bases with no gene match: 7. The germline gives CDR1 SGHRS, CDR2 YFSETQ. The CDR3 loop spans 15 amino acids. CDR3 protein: CASRGGAFRTDTQYF. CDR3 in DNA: TGCGCCAGCAGAGGGGGCGCTTTTCGCACAGATACGCAGTATTTT.

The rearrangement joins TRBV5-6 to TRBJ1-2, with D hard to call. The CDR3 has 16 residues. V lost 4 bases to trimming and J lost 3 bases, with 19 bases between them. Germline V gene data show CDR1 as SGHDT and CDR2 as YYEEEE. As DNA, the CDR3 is TGTGCCAGCAGCGAACGGGCCCGACCCCCCTACTATGGCTACACCTTC. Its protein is CASSERARPPYYGYTF. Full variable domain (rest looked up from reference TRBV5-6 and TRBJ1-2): DAGVTQSPTHLIKTRGQQVTLRCSPKSGHDTVSWYQQALGQGPQFIFQYYEEEERQRGNFPDRFSGHQFPNYSSELNVNALLLGDSALYLCASSERARPPYYGYTFGSGTRLTVV.

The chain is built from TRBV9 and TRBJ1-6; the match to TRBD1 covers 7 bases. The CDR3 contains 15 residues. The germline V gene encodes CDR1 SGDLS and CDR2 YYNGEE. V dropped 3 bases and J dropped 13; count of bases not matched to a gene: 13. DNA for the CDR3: TGTGCCAGCAGCGAGAGGGGACAGCAGTCGTGGCCCCTCCACTTT. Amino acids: CASSERGQQSWPLHF.

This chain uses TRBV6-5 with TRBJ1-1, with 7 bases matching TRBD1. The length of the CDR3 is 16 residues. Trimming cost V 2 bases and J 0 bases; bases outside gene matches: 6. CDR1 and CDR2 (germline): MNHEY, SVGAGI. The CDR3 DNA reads TGTGCCAGCAGTTACGGGGGGACAGATATGAACACTGAAGCTTTCTTT. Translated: CASSYGGTDMNTEAFF.

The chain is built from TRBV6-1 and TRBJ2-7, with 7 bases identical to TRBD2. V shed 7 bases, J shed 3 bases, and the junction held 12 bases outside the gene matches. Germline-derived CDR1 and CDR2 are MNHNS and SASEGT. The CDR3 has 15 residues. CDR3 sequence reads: CASKRLREVDYEQYF. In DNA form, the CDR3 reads TGTGCCAGCAAAAGACTCCGGGAGGTGGACTACGAGCAGTACTTC.

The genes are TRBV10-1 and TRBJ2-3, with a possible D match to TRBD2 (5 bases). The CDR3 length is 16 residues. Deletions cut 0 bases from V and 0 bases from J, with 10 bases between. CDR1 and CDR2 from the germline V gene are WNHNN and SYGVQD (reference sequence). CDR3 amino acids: CASSESVAGSTDTQYF. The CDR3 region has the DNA TGCGCCAGCAGTGAGTCTGTCGCGGGTAGCACAGATACGCAGTATTTT.

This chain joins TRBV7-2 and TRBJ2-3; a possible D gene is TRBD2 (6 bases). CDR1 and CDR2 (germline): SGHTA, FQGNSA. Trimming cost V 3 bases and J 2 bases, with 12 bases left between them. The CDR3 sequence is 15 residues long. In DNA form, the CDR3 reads TGTGCCAGCAGCTTCTTCGGGGGAACCACAGATACGCAGTATTTT. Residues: CASSFFGGTTDTQYF.

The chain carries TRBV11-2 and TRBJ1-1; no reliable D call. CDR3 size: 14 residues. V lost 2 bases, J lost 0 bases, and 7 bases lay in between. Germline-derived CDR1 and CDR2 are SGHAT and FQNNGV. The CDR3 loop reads CASSLMSLNTEAFF. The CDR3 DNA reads TGTGCCAGCAGCTTAATGAGCCTGAACACTGAAGCTTTCTTT.

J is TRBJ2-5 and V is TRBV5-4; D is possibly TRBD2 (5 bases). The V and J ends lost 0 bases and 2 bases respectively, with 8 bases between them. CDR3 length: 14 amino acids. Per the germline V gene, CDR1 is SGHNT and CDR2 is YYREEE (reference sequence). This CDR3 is CASSLAGVQETQYF. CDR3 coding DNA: TGTGCCAGCAGCTTGGCCGGGGTTCAAGAGACCCAGTACTTC.

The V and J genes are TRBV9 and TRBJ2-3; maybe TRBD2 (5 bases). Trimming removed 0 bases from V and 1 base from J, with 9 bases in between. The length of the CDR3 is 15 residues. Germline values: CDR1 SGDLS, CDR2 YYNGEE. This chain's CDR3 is CASSVGGPGTDTQYF. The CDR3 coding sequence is TGTGCCAGCAGCGTAGGCGGGCCGGGCACAGATACGCAGTATTTT.

The CDR3 DNA reads TGTGCCAGCAGGCTAACCCCAGACTCCTACAATGAGCAGTTCTTC. Protein product: CASRLTPDSYNEQFF. The chain links TRBV7-3 to TRBJ2-1; no reliable D call. The V end lost 6 bases, the J end lost 0 bases, and 12 bases lay between the germline ends. In germline, CDR1 is SGHTA, CDR2 FQGTGA. The CDR3 has 15 amino acids.

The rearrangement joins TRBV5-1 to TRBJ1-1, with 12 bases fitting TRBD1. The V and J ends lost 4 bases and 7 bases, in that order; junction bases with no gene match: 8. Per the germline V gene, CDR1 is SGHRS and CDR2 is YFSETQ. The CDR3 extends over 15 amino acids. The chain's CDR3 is CASSPGTGGGGEAFF. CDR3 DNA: TGCGCCAGCAGCCCCGGGACAGGGGGCGGCGGTGAAGCTTTCTTT.

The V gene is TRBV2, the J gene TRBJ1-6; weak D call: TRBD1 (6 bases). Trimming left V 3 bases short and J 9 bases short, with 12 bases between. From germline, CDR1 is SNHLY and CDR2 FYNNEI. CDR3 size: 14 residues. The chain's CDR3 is CASSEARGSSPLHF. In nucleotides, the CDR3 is TGTGCCAGCAGTGAGGCCAGGGGAAGTTCACCCCTCCACTTT. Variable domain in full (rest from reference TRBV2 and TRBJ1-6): EPEVTQTPSHQVTQMGQEVILRCVPISNHLYFYWYRQILGQKVEFLVSFYNNEISEKSEIFDDQFSVERPDGSNFTLKIRSTKLEDSAMYFCASSEARGSSPLHFGNGTRLTVT.

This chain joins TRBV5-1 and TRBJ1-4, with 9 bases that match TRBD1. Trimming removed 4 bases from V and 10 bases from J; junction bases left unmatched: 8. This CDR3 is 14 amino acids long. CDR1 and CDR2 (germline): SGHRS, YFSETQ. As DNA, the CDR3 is TGCGCCAGCAGCCCCGGACAGGGGAGAGTAAAACTGTTTTTT. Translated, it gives CASSPGQGRVKLFF.

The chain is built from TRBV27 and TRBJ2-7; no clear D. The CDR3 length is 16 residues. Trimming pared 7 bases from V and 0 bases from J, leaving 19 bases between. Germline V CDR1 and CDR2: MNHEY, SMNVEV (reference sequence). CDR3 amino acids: CASNCSGFYLSYEQYF. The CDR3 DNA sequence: TGTGCCAGCAATTGTAGTGGCTTTTATCTCTCCTACGAGCAGTACTTC.

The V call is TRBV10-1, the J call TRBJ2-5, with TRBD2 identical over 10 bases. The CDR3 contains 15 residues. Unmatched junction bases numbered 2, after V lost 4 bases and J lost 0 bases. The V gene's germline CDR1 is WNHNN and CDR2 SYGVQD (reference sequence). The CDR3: CASSVTSGNQETQYF. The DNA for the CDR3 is TGCGCCAGCAGTGTAACTAGCGGGAACCAAGAGACCCAGTACTTC.